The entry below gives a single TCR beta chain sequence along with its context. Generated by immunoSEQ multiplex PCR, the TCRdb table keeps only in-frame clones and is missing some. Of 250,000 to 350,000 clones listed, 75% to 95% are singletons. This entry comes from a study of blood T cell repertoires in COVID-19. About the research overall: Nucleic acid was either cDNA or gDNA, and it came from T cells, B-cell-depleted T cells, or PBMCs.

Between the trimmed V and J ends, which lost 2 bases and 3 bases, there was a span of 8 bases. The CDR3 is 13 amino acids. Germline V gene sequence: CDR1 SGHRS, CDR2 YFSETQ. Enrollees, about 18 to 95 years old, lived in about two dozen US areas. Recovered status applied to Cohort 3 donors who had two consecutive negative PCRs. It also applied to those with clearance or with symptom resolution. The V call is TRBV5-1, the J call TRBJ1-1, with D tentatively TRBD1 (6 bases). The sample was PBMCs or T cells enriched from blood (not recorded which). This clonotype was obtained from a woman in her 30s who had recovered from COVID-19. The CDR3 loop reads CASSFNRDTEAFF. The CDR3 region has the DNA TGCGCCAGCAGCTTTAACAGGGACACTGAAGCTTTCTTT. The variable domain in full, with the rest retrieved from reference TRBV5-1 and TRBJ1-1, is KAGVTQTPRYLIKTRGQQVTLSCSPISGHRSVSWYQQTPGQGLQFLFEYFSETQRNKGNFPGRFSGRQFSNSRSEMNVSTLELGDSALYLCASSFNRDTEAFFGQGTRLTVV.